Listed below are T cell receptor beta chains from one sample, sequenced in a study of cytomegalovirus exposure and HLA in healthy donors. Data came from immunoSEQ multiplex PCR; TCRdb stores just in-frame clones and leaves some out. Here the sample spans 150,000 or so clones, 80% to 90% being singletons. Sequencing was carried out using PBMCs. These receptors came from a man between 18 and 29 years old in good health and CMV-seropositive. The CDR3 runs from the conserved cysteine through the conserved F or W. The order of the fields is V gene, J gene, D gene, CDR3 DNA, CDR3 protein. A D gene is named only where the DNA matches it firmly.

TRBV18	TRBJ2-2	TRBD1	TGTGCCAGCTCACCACCTGGACAGGGGGCGAGCACCGGGGAGCTGTTTTTT	CASSPPGQGASTGELFF
TRBV5-1	TRBJ2-3	-	TGCGCCAGCAGCATCCCAATGGGCGATGGCACAGATACGCAGTATTTT	CASSIPMGDGTDTQYF
TRBV6-5	TRBJ2-7	-	TGTGCCAGCAGTTACTCGCCCCGGGGAGACTACGAGCAGTACTTC	CASSYSPRGDYEQYF
TRBV13	TRBJ2-2	-	TGTGCCAGCAGCTTAGAGGGGGACCCGGCTGGGGAGCTGTTTTTT	CASSLEGDPAGELFF
TRBV9	TRBJ1-4	-	TGTGCCAGCAGCGACGGACAGCTTACAACTAATGAAAAACTGTTTTTT	CASSDGQLTTNEKLFF
TRBV7-9	TRBJ1-6	-	TGTGCCAGCAGCCCCAGGGAGGGCAATTCACCCCTCCACTTT	CASSPREGNSPLHF
TRBV6-1	TRBJ2-3	-	TGTGCCAGCATGGGGCTGGGTTCAGCAGATACGCAGTATTTT	CASMGLGSADTQYF
TRBV6-1	TRBJ1-3	TRBD1	TGTGCCAGCAGGGACAGGGGGCGAGGGGGAAACACCATATATTTT	CASRDRGRGGNTIYF
TRBV6-4	TRBJ2-1	TRBD2	TGTGCCAGCAGTCCGGGACTAGCCGATAGCAATGAGCAGTTCTTC	CASSPGLADSNEQFF
TRBV4-2	TRBJ2-3	TRBD2	TGTGCCAGCAGCCAAGGTCAAGAGACTAGCTGGACAGATACGCAGTATTTT	CASSQGQETSWTDTQYF
TRBV11-2	TRBJ2-3	TRBD1	TGTGCCAGCAGCTGGACAGGGGGGACTCTCCGGGATACGCAGTATTTT	CASSWTGGTLRDTQYF
TRBV6-5	TRBJ1-2	TRBD1	TGTGCCAGCAGTTCCGGGACAGGGCTTTTCGGCTACACCTTC	CASSSGTGLFGYTF
TRBV4-1	TRBJ1-4	-	TGCGCCAGCAGCCAGACCGGGACATTCGGGGAAAAACTGTTTTTT	CASSQTGTFGEKLFF
TRBV7-2	TRBJ2-1	TRBD1	TGTGCCAGCACCCGGGACAGGGAGCCCTACAATGAGCAGTTCTTC	CASTRDREPYNEQFF